This TCR beta chain derives from a study of T cell changes during pregnancy in multiple sclerosis (dated by TCRdb to between 2018 and 2021). Concerning the study at large: The study looked at changes in the T cell repertoire across pregnancy in women with multiple sclerosis.

In regard to this clone: Its antigen is not yet known. Base qualities are not recorded, but no much larger clone differs from it by a single base.

Relative to germline, V is missing 1 base and J is missing 2 bases, with 14 bases of the junction outside any gene match. Based on the germline V gene, the CDR1 and CDR2 sequences are MGHRA and YSYEKL. The CDR3 measures 21 amino acids from cysteine to phenylalanine. Left in the record is the CDR3 DNA by itself, 63 bases read in frame from the first base. Library creation used the immunoSEQ multiplex PCR assay. Not all clones reach the TCRdb copy of this immuneACCESS table, which keeps in-frame sequences only. Checked studies attribute under half of the gap to unresolved V genes and leave the rest unexplained. The sample contains about 43,000 clones, approximately 91% of them found a single time. The leading ten clones occupy about 1.5% of the sample.

The TCR originated in a female donor with multiple sclerosis, enrolled in a pregnancy study. The material sequenced was PBMCs (not recorded whether the cells were cultured). This chain joins TRBV4-1 to TRBJ2-3, with 14 junctional bases fitting TRBD2. The DNA sequence follows: TGCGCCAGCAGCCAAGTTCCCGTCGGGACTAGCGGGGGTCGAAACACAGATACGCAGTATTTT. Its coded protein is CASSQVPVGTSGGRNTDTQYF.